This T cell receptor beta chain came from a study of blood T cell repertoires in COVID-19. The CDR3 consists of 12 residues. The V and J ends lost 7 bases and 7 bases, in that order; junction bases with no gene match: 9. The germline V gene has CDR1 SQVTM and CDR2 ANQGSEA. Clones were sequenced by immunoSEQ multiplex PCR, and TCRdb holds only the in-frame ones, with some missing. The profile covers 100,000 to 150,000 clones, with about 89% appearing a single time and roughly 3.6% taken by the ten largest. The rearrangement joins TRBV29-1 to TRBJ1-1, with 7 bases aligning to TRBD1. Sequencing input: peripheral blood. The receptor comes from a woman aged 60-75 years with acute or convalescent COVID-19. DNA of the CDR3: TGCAGCGCTATACAGGGGACGGATGAAGCTTTCTTT. This sequence encodes CSAIQGTDEAFF.